This passage covers 8 T cell receptor beta chains from one sample sequenced in a study of cytomegalovirus exposure and HLA in healthy donors. The PCR ran on 60 Vbeta and 13 Jbeta primers. Profiled with immunoSEQ multiplex PCR; TCRdb holds only in-frame clones, not every one. Of roughly 160,000 clones listed, approximately 80% are singletons. Material for sequencing was PBMCs. These receptor sequences come from a man aged 45-60 years in good health and CMV-seropositive.

The chain couples TRBV14 to TRBJ1-4, with 8 positions matching TRBD1. This CDR3 comprises 15 residues. Germline CDR1 is SGHDN and CDR2 is FVKESK. With V trimmed by 2 bases and J by 3 bases, 2 bases remained unmatched. In DNA form, the CDR3 reads TGTGCCAGCAGCCAATACAGGGGGTCTAATGAAAAACTGTTTTTT. Protein product: CASSQYRGSNEKLFF.

The chain recombines TRBV4-3 with TRBJ1-3; 11 bases map to TRBD1. V trimming: 4 bases; J trimming: 0 bases; junction bases outside the gene matches: 5. The CDR3 runs 17 residues. Germline loops: CDR1 LGHNA, CDR2 YSLEER. CDR3 residues: CASSLGQGVSSGNTIYF. The CDR3 DNA reads TGCGCCAGCAGCCTGGGACAGGGGGTTTCCTCTGGAAACACCATATATTTT.

V gene TRBV4-3 combines with J gene TRBJ2-1, with 8 nucleotides matching TRBD1. J gave up 3 bases and V 4 bases, and 2 bases lay outside the gene matches. The CDR3 consists of 14 residues. Germline V lookup: CDR1 LGHNA, CDR2 YSLEER. The CDR3 spells CASSLGQDYNEQFF. DNA of the CDR3: TGCGCCAGCAGCCTGGGACAGGACTACAATGAGCAGTTCTTC.

The V call is TRBV29-1, the J call TRBJ1-1; possibly TRBD1 for D (6 bases). In germline, CDR1 is SQVTM, CDR2 ANQGSEA. V gave up 6 bases and J gave up 5 bases, with 13 bases separating them. The CDR3 has 12 amino acids. Here the CDR3 DNA reads TGCAGCGTACAGGGATTGGAAACTGAAGCTTTCTTT. As protein: CSVQGLETEAFF.

CDR3 DNA: TGTGCCAGCAGCTTGACAGGAATTAATGAAAAACTGTTTTTT. This translates into CASSLTGINEKLFF. The chain uses TRBV5-5 and TRBJ1-4; possible D gene TRBD1, 5 bases. The CDR3 runs to 14 residues. Between the trimmed V and J ends, which lost 1 base and 4 bases, there was a span of 8 bases. Germline CDR1 reads SGHKS; CDR2 reads YYEKEE (reference sequence).

The V and J genes are TRBV11-2 and TRBJ1-5, with a possible D match to TRBD1 (6 bases). The CDR3 is 15 amino acids. CDR1 and CDR2 from the germline V gene are SGHAT and FQNNGV. V dropped 5 bases and J dropped 0 bases, with 11 bases sitting between them. The CDR3 coding sequence is TGTGCCAGCAGCCGGGACACCTATAGCAATCAGCCCCAGCATTTT. It translates to CASSRDTYSNQPQHF.

The chain employs TRBV28 and TRBJ1-1; 7 bases are shared with TRBD1. There are 15 residues in the CDR3. Germline CDR1 MDHEN, CDR2 SYDVKM. The V segment lost 3 bases and the J segment 5 bases; nucleotides outside the gene matches: 9. The CDR3 coding sequence is TGTGCCAGCAGTTTTAGGGGGCTAGAGGGGACTGAAGCTTTCTTT. It specifies CASSFRGLEGTEAFF.

The V and J genes are TRBV14 and TRBJ2-3, with TRBD2 as a possible D gene (6 bases). In germline, CDR1 is SGHDN, CDR2 FVKESK. There are 19 residues in the CDR3. The ends were cut back, 2 bases at V and 1 base at J, with 22 bases in the middle. DNA for the CDR3: TGTGCCAGCAGCCAATTACTAGTGGAGGGGCCTAGGGGCACAGATACGCAGTATTTT. This translates into CASSQLLVEGPRGTDTQYF.